The rows below give T cell receptor beta chains drawn from one sample of a study of breast tumors, draining lymph nodes, adjacent tissues. TCRdb ran MiXCR on the multiplex PCR reads and lists one entry per CDR3 protein. The data hold 160,000 or so distinct CDR3 sequences, with roughly a third observed a single time. The sample was axillary lymph node tissue. The origin of the receptors is a female donor with breast cancer. Some clones in this sample may be carry-over from other donors' samples. Each CDR3 is given without its conserved first and last residue. Fields, in order: V gene, J gene, CDR3 protein.

TRBV29-1,TRBJ2-1,SGATSGYNEQF
TRBV5-8,TRBJ1-2,ASSLVRGNGYT
TRBV6-6,TRBJ1-4,ASGVAGGEKLF
TRBV2,TRBJ1-2,ASMLVEYGYT
TRBV28,TRBJ1-6,ASSRLHRSPLH
TRBV20-1,TRBJ1-2,SPGSKTGTRYGYT
TRBV7-7,TRBJ2-1,ASSAGTGTLNEQF
TRBV7-8,TRBJ2-3,ASSEDTRRGGGTDTQY
TRBV7-2,TRBJ2-5,ASSPGTAQETQY
TRBV3-1,TRBJ1-4,ASSQYRFNEKLF
TRBV20-1,TRBJ1-2,SARSPVSNYGYT
TRBV5-8,TRBJ2-5,ASSLVAGRQETQY
TRBV14,TRBJ1-2,ASSQNRNYGYT
TRBV5-1,TRBJ2-5,ASSSPRETQY
TRBV15,TRBJ2-3,ATSSRPGNTDTQY
TRBV27,TRBJ2-2,ASSPAVNTGELF
TRBV5-1,TRBJ2-7,ASSFDGNEQY
TRBV18,TRBJ2-7,ASSPGLEPTYEQY
TRBV5-1,TRBJ1-4,ASSLTGAVANEKLF
TRBV4-1,TRBJ2-1,ASSASSYNEQF
TRBV9,TRBJ2-3,ASSSGRPYTQY
TRBV10-1,TRBJ1-1,ASRRPRQEGREAL
TRBV20-1,TRBJ1-6,SARDQGGPLH
TRBV6-5,TRBJ2-3,ASFDPRETDTQY
TRBV4-2,TRBJ2-1,ASSHASAGGDEQF
TRBV12-3/TRBV12-4,TRBJ1-5,ASSFAGHTGLQGNQPQH
TRBV11-2,TRBJ1-3,ASSSGSSGNTIY